Each of the 30 T cell receptor beta chains below was sequenced from the same sample in a study of T cell repertoires in cytomegalovirus infection. TCRdb re-called the reads with MiXCR, one entry per CDR3 protein. The sample includes some 77,000 distinct CDR3 sequences, 3.7% of them seen just once. Sample: PBMCs. These receptors came from a human donor in good health (CMV status not recorded). Some clones in this sample may be carry-over from other donors' samples.

This clonotype has ten or more counts. The chain recombines TRBV27 with TRBJ1-6; the D is unclear. V lost 7 bases and J lost 0, with 16 bases in between. Germline values: CDR1 MNHEY, CDR2 SMNVEV (reference sequence). The CDR3 spans 17 residues. The CDR3 loop reads CASKTGILSSYNSPLHF. DNA of the CDR3: TGTGCCAGCAAAACCGGGATCCTAAGCTCCTATAATTCACCCCTCCACTTT.

This clonotype was recorded many times. The chain joins TRBV28 to TRBJ1-1, with D unclear. Per the germline V gene, CDR1 is MDHEN and CDR2 is SYDVKM. The V and J ends lost 2 bases and 9 bases respectively, with 7 bases between them. This CDR3 is built from 11 residues. DNA of the CDR3: TGTGCCAGCAGTTTAGGGCACAAAGCTTTCTTT. It specifies CASSLGHKAFF.

This clonotype was counted ten times or more. The chain's CDR3 is CASSSGTHGYTF. The CDR3 coding sequence is TGTGCCAGCAGCTCAGGCACCCATGGCTACACCTTC. The V call is TRBV7-6, the J call TRBJ1-2, with D unresolved. Germline-derived CDR1 and CDR2 are SGHVS and FNYEAQ. The CDR3 is 12 residues long. The V gene lost 4 bases and the J gene lost 6 bases, with 9 bases spanning the gap. Complete variable domain (other parts from reference TRBV7-6 and TRBJ1-2): GAGVSQSPRYKVTKRGQDVALRCDPISGHVSLYWYRQALGQGPEFLTYFNYEAQQDKSGLPNDRFSAERPEGSISTLTIQRTEQRDSAMYRCASSSGTHGYTFGSGTRLTVV.

This clonotype was found many times. This chain connects TRBV20-1 to TRBJ2-4, with TRBD2 as a possible D gene (5 bases). V gave up 5 bases and J gave up 1 base, with 12 bases separating them. Germline-derived CDR1 and CDR2 are DFQATT and SNEGSKA (reference sequence). The CDR3 spans 14 residues. CDR3 residues: CSAPGPGAKNIQYF. Written as DNA, the CDR3 is TGCAGTGCTCCGGGCCCGGGGGCCAAAAACATTCAGTACTTC.

At least ten counts were recorded for this clonotype. V usage is TRBV7-9 and J usage is TRBJ2-1, with 7 nucleotides matching TRBD1. Germline-derived CDR1 and CDR2 are SEHNR and FQNEAQ (reference sequence). The CDR3 has 18 amino acids. The V segment lost 4 bases and the J segment 0 bases; nucleotides outside the gene matches: 12. The CDR3 bases are TGTGCCAGCAGCTCCAGGGGGTCGGGGTCAAGCTCCTACAATGAGCAGTTCTTC. Amino acids: CASSSRGSGSSSYNEQFF. Using reference TRBV7-9 and TRBJ2-1 for the parts outside the CDR3, the full variable domain is DTGVSQNPRHKITKRGQNVTFRCDPISEHNRLYWYRQTLGQGPEFLTYFQNEAQLEKSRLLSDRFSAERPKGSFSTLEIQRTEQGDSAMYLCASSSRGSGSSSYNEQFFGPGTRLTVL.

This clonotype was picked up many times. The chain employs TRBV29-1 and TRBJ2-7; no firm D call. Germline V gives CDR1 SQVTM, CDR2 ANQGSEA. CDR3 size: 13 residues. The V gene lost 4 bases and the J gene lost 6 bases, with 16 bases spanning the gap. CDR3 DNA: TGCAGCGTTGCGACACTTCCGATCGGCGAGCAGTACTTC. Encoded protein: CSVATLPIGEQYF.

This clonotype occurred many times. The genes are TRBV7-2 and TRBJ1-2; no clear D. Trimming pared 5 bases from V and 10 bases from J, leaving 11 bases between. Per germline, CDR1 SGHTA and CDR2 FQGNSA. The CDR3 sequence is 11 residues long. CDR3 residues: CASSLPVVYTF. The CDR3 bases are TGTGCCAGCAGCCTTCCGGTTGTCTACACCTTC.

The table lists this clonotype with many counts. The J gene is TRBJ1-1, the V gene TRBV6-8; D is perhaps TRBD1 (6 bases). The germline V and J ends were trimmed by 0 bases and 4 bases, with 18 bases remaining between them. CDR3 length: 17 amino acids. Germline V gene data show CDR1 as MNHGY and CDR2 as SAAAGT. The CDR3 loop is CASSYSVRTGAATEAFF. The DNA for the CDR3 is TGTGCCAGCAGTTACTCTGTCCGTACGGGGGCGGCCACTGAAGCTTTCTTT.

This clonotype was detected ten times or more. The chain carries TRBV11-2 and TRBJ1-1; no clear D gene. Germline-derived CDR1 and CDR2 are SGHAT and FQNNGV. Trimming removed 0 bases from V and 7 bases from J, with 3 bases in between. The CDR3 loop spans 11 amino acids. The CDR3 protein is CASSLENEAFF. The CDR3 nucleotides read TGTGCCAGCAGCTTAGAGAATGAAGCTTTCTTT.

This clonotype was counted at least ten times. This sequence joins TRBV7-9 and TRBJ1-4, with D perhaps TRBD1 (5 bases). V was cut by 5 bases and J by 5 bases, with 15 bases left in between. Germline V CDR1 and CDR2: SEHNR, FQNEAQ (reference sequence). The CDR3 is 15 residues long. The CDR3 coding sequence is TGTGCCAGCAGCGGACACAGGAGACTAAATGAAAAACTGTTTTTT. Its translation is CASSGHRRLNEKLFF.

This clonotype was recorded at least ten times. The chain recombines TRBV4-1 with TRBJ1-5, with D possibly matching TRBD1 (6 bases). Germline V lookup: CDR1 MGHRA, CDR2 YSYEKL. The length of the CDR3 is 15 residues. V lost 0 bases to trimming and J lost 9 bases, with 15 bases between them. This CDR3 is CASSQEGGGTRPQHF. CDR3 coding DNA: TGCGCCAGCAGCCAAGAAGGTGGGGGGACACGGCCCCAGCATTTT.

The sample holds many counts of this clonotype. The chain uses TRBV20-1 and TRBJ2-7, with 7 bases matching TRBD2. The CDR3 has 14 residues. Germline CDR1 reads DFQATT; CDR2 reads SNEGSKA (reference sequence). Unmatched junction bases numbered 9, after V lost 2 bases and J lost 5 bases. DNA of the CDR3: TGCAGTGCTAGAACCCAGACTAGCAGCGACGAGCAGTACTTC. Amino acid sequence: CSARTQTSSDEQYF.

In this sample, this clonotype turned up many times. J is TRBJ1-1 and V is TRBV19; D ambiguous. The CDR3 sequence is 14 residues long. Germline V gene data show CDR1 as LNHDA and CDR2 as SQIVND (reference sequence). Trimming cost V 0 bases and J 6 bases, with 11 bases left between them. CDR3 in amino acids: CASSIDMEIPEAFF. The CDR3 nucleotides are TGTGCCAGTAGTATAGATATGGAGATCCCTGAAGCTTTCTTT. Combining the CDR3 with reference TRBV19 and TRBJ1-1 gives the whole variable domain DGGITQSPKYLFRKEGQNVTLSCEQNLNHDAMYWYRQDPGQGLRLIYYSQIVNDFQKGDIAEGYSVSREKKESFPLTVTSAQKNPTAFYLCASSIDMEIPEAFFGQGTRLTVV.

Many counts were recorded for this clonotype. This chain joins TRBV5-4 and TRBJ1-1; 10 bases align to TRBD1. Germline lookup yields CDR1 SGHNT and CDR2 YYREEE (reference sequence). This CDR3 has 15 residues. V lost 3 bases to trimming and J lost 4 bases; unmatched junction nucleotides: 6. The CDR3 region is CASSSGGQGGTEAFF. CDR3 nucleotide sequence: TGTGCCAGCAGCTCCGGAGGACAGGGGGGCACTGAAGCTTTCTTT.

This clonotype was seen many times. The genes are TRBV7-2 and TRBJ1-5; the D gene is possibly TRBD1 (5 bases). Trimming shortened V by 5 bases and J by 5 bases, and 10 bases separated the two germline ends. CDR1 SGHTA and CDR2 FQGNSA come from the germline V gene. The CDR3 loop spans 13 amino acids. This chain's CDR3 is CASSTQGHQPQHF. The CDR3 region has the DNA TGTGCCAGCAGCACCCAGGGCCATCAGCCCCAGCATTTT.

This clonotype was seen ten or more times. V usage is TRBV2 and J usage is TRBJ1-1; unclear D gene. The V end lost 8 bases, the J end lost 3 bases, and 10 bases lay between the germline ends. CDR3 size: 12 residues. Germline V CDR1 and CDR2: SNHLY, FYNNEI. The CDR3, as DNA: TGTGCCAGCGAGGGAAGGGACACTGAAGCTTTCTTT. Amino acid sequence: CASEGRDTEAFF. Full variable domain (remainder filled in from reference TRBV2 and TRBJ1-1): EPEVTQTPSHQVTQMGQEVILRCVPISNHLYFYWYRQILGQKVEFLVSFYNNEISEKSEIFDDQFSVERPDGSNFTLKIRSTKLEDSAMYFCASEGRDTEAFFGQGTRLTVV.

In its sample, this clonotype was seen many times. The J gene is TRBJ1-2, the V gene TRBV28; D remains ambiguous. CDR3 length: 12 amino acids. Trimming shortened V by 7 bases and J by 4 bases, and 10 bases separated the two germline ends. Germline V gene data show CDR1 as MDHEN and CDR2 as SYDVKM. The CDR3 DNA reads TGTGCCAGCACGGCAACAACCTATGGCTACACCTTC. Protein product: CASTATTYGYTF.

This clonotype was seen many times. The chain couples TRBV12-5 to TRBJ2-3; D may match TRBD1 or TRBD2 (5 bases each). V lost 7 bases and J 1 base, leaving 12 bases between the germline ends. Germline values: CDR1 LGHNT, CDR2 FRNRAP. This CDR3 region has 14 residues. The CDR3 loop reads CASDPRDGTDTQYF. The CDR3 nucleotides are TGTGCTAGTGACCCTCGGGACGGCACAGATACGCAGTATTTT.

This clonotype was seen repeatedly, ten times or more. The genes are TRBV28 and TRBJ1-1; no reliable D call. Germline V gene data show CDR1 as MDHEN and CDR2 as SYDVKM. The CDR3 is 13 amino acids. Deletions cut 1 base from V and 7 bases from J, with 10 bases between. The CDR3 DNA sequence: TGTGCCAGCAGTTTATCATGGGGAGATGAAGCTTTCTTT. Encoded protein: CASSLSWGDEAFF.

This clonotype was detected ten times or more. The rearrangement uses TRBV29-1 and TRBJ2-2, with a tentative D call TRBD1 (5 bases). Per the germline V gene, CDR1 is SQVTM and CDR2 is ANQGSEA. With 6 bases removed from V and 0 bases from J, the gap between germline ends came to 11 bases. This CDR3 has 14 residues. The DNA for the CDR3 is TGCAGCGTACGACAGAAGACGAACACCGGGGAGCTGTTTTTT. Its translation: CSVRQKTNTGELFF.

This clonotype was counted many times. The J gene is TRBJ1-1, the V gene TRBV6-2 or TRBV6-3; D may be TRBD1 (5 bases). This CDR3 has 14 residues. Germline-derived CDR1 and CDR2 are MNHEY and SVGEGT. Trimming cost V 4 bases and J 1 base, with 10 bases left between them. CDR3 sequence (DNA): TGTGCCAGCAGTTGGGGACGGCCGAACACTGAAGCTTTCTTT. Translation: CASSWGRPNTEAFF.

This clonotype has at least ten counts. V and J are TRBV19 and TRBJ2-1; 10 bases are a match to TRBD2. Trimming at V came to 3 bases and at J to 4 bases, leaving 6 bases not matched to a gene. In germline, CDR1 is LNHDA, CDR2 SQIVND (reference sequence). The CDR3 runs 16 residues. The CDR3 DNA reads TGTGCCAGTAGTATTGTCAGCGGGGGGGCATACAATGAGCAGTTCTTC. Translating it yields CASSIVSGGAYNEQFF.

This clonotype showed up many times. This chain uses TRBV7-4 with TRBJ2-2; D gene unclear. Germline V gene data show CDR1 as SGHVT and CDR2 as SQSDAQ. This CDR3 spans 15 amino acids. The germline V and J ends were trimmed by 5 bases and 5 bases, with 15 bases remaining between them. The CDR3 here is CASSALAIYTGELFF. Written as DNA, the CDR3 is TGTGCCAGCAGCGCGCTCGCGATTTATACCGGGGAGCTGTTTTTT.

There are many counts of this clonotype. V and J are TRBV6-6 and TRBJ2-7; perhaps TRBD2 as D (5 bases). Per germline, CDR1 MNHNY and CDR2 SVGAGI (reference sequence). V lost 4 bases and J 2 bases, leaving 9 bases between the germline ends. The CDR3 is 13 residues long. CDR3 sequence reads: CASSFTGTYEQYF. In nucleotides, the CDR3 is TGTGCCAGCAGTTTCACGGGGACCTACGAGCAGTACTTC.

This clonotype has at least ten counts. The chain is built from TRBV6-1 and TRBJ2-2, with a weak D call TRBD2 (7 bases). Per germline, CDR1 MNHNS and CDR2 SASEGT. Trimming left V 4 bases short and J 6 bases short, with 12 bases between. The CDR3 is 14 amino acids. The CDR3 protein is CASSALGGAGELFF. CDR3 in DNA: TGTGCCAGCAGTGCCCTAGGGGGGGCCGGGGAGCTGTTTTTT.

This clonotype was counted many times. The V call is TRBV28, the J call TRBJ2-1; TRBD1 agrees at 9 bases. Germline CDR1 and CDR2: MDHEN and SYDVKM. With V trimmed by 6 bases and J by 6 bases, 12 bases remained unmatched. The CDR3 contains 16 residues. The CDR3 DNA sequence: TGTGCCAGCAGCCCGGGCGGTACAGGGGGCATCAATGAGCAGTTCTTC. Its protein product is CASSPGGTGGINEQFF.

In this sample, this clonotype turned up many times. J is TRBJ2-5 and V is TRBV29-1; no definite D call. The germline V and J ends were trimmed by 2 bases and 5 bases, with 12 bases remaining between them. Germline CDR1 reads SQVTM; CDR2 reads ANQGSEA. The CDR3 contains 13 residues. CDR3 sequence: CSVEFGVAETQYF. The CDR3, as DNA: TGCAGCGTTGAATTTGGGGTCGCGGAGACCCAGTACTTC.

This clonotype was detected many times. This chain uses TRBV10-3 with TRBJ1-1; perhaps TRBD1 as D (5 bases). The CDR3 runs to 13 residues. Trimming removed 2 bases at V and 2 bases at J, with 6 bases between. Germline V gene lookup returns CDR1 ENHRY and CDR2 SYGVKD. This CDR3 reads CAISETGNTEAFF. The CDR3 bases are TGTGCCATCAGTGAGACAGGAAACACTGAAGCTTTCTTT.

This clonotype was counted at least ten times. CDR3 sequence: CASSASPVYSNQPQHF. CDR3 in DNA: TGTGCCAGCAGCGCGAGTCCGGTTTATAGCAATCAGCCCCAGCATTTT. The V and J genes are TRBV7-8 and TRBJ1-5; no firm D call. The CDR3 consists of 16 residues. Deletions cut 5 bases from V and 0 bases from J, with 14 bases between. Looked up from germline, CDR1 is SGHVS and CDR2 is FQNEAQ.

This clonotype appeared many times. The chain has TRBV5-1 and TRBJ2-5, with 8 bases matching TRBD1. J gave up 2 bases and V 2 bases, and 5 bases lay outside the gene matches. The CDR3 length is 15 residues. Looked up from germline, CDR1 is SGHRS and CDR2 is YFSETQ. CDR3 region: CASSFRWTGQETQYF. The CDR3 bases are TGCGCCAGCAGCTTCCGATGGACAGGGCAAGAGACCCAGTACTTC.